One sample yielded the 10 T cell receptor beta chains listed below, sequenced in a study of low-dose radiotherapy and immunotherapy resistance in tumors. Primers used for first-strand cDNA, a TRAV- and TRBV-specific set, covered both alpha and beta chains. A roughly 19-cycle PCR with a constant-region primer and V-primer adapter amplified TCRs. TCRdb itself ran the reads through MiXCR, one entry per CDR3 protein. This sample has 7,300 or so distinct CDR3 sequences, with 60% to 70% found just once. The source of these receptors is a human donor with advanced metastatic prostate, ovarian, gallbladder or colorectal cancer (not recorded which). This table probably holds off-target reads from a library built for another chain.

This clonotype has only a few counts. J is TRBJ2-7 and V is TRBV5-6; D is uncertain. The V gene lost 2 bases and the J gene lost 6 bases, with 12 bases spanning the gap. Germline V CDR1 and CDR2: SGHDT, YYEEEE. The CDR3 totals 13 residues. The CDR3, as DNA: TGTGCCAGCAGCTTAGACACTTTGGGCGAGCAGTACTTC. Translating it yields CASSLDTLGEQYF.

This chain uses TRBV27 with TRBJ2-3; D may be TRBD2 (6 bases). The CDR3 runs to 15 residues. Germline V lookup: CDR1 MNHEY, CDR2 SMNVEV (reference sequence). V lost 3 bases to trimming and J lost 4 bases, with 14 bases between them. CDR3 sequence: CASSLIGGKSDTQYF. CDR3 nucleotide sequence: TGTGCCAGCAGTTTGATCGGCGGGAAATCAGATACGCAGTATTTT.

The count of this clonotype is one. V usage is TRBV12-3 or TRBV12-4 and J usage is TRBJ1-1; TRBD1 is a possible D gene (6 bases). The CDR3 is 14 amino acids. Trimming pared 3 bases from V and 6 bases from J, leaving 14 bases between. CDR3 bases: TGTGCCAGCAGTTTCTGGGGGCGAAGTTCTGAAGCTTTCTTT. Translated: CASSFWGRSSEAFF.

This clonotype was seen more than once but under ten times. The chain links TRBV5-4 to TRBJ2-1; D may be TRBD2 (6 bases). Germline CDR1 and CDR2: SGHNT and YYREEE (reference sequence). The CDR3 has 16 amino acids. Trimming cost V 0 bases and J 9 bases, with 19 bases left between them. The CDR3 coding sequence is TGTGCCAGCAGCTTGGGGGCCCCAACTAGCACCGCTGAGCAGTTCTTC. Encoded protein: CASSLGAPTSTAEQFF.

CDR3 protein: CASSLQQGFSEQYF. The CDR3 coding sequence is TGTGCCAGCAGCTTGCAACAGGGTTTTTCCGAGCAGTACTTC. The rearrangement joins TRBV13 to TRBJ2-7; D is possibly TRBD1 (6 bases). CDR3 length equals 14 residues. Germline CDR1 and CDR2: PRHDT and FYEKMQ (reference sequence). V lost 3 bases, J lost 6 bases, and 15 bases lay in between.

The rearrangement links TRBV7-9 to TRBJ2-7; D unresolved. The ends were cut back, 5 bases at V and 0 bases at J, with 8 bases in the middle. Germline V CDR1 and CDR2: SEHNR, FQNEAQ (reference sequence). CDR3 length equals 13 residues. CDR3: CASSPPYSYEQYF. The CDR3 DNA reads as TGTGCCAGCAGCCCACCCTACTCCTACGAGCAGTACTTC.

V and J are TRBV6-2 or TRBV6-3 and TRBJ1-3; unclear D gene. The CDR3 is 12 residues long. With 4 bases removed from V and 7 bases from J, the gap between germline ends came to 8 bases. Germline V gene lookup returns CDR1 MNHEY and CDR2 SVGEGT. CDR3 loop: CASSSGLNTIYF. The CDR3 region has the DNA TGTGCCAGCAGTTCCGGACTCAACACCATATATTTT.

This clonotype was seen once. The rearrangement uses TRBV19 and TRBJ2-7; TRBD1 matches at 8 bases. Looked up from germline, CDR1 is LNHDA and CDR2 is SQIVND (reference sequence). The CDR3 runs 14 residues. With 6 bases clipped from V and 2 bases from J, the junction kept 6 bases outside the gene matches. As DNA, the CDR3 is TGTGCCAGTAGAAGACAGGGGTCCGCCTACGAGCAGTACTTC. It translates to CASRRQGSAYEQYF. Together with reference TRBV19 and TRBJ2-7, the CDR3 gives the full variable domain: DGGITQSPKYLFRKEGQNVTLSCEQNLNHDAMYWYRQDPGQGLRLIYYSQIVNDFQKGDIAEGYSVSREKKESFPLTVTSAQKNPTAFYLCASRRQGSAYEQYFGPGTRLTVT.

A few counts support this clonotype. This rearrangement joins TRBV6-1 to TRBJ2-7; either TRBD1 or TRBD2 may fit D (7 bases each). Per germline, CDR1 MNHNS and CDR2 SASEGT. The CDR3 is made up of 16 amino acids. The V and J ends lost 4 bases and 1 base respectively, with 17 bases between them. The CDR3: CASSAAARGGSYEQYF. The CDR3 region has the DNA TGTGCCAGCAGTGCTGCTGCCAGGGGGGGATCCTACGAGCAGTACTTC.

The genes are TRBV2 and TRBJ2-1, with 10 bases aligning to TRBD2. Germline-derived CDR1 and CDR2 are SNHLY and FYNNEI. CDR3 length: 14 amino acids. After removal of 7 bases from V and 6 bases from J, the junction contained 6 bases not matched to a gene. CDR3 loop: CASKEREGSNEQFF. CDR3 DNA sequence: TGTGCCAGCAAAGAGCGGGAGGGGAGCAATGAGCAGTTCTTC.